The 32 T cell receptor beta chains reported below all come from one sample, sequenced in a study of shared clonotypes between healthy human individuals. CD45RO-negative, CCR7-selected cells formed the naive CD8 fraction, which excluded terminally differentiated effector memory CD45RA+ cells. Sequencing was performed with immunoSEQ multiplex PCR; in TCRdb, only in-frame clones are kept and a portion is missing. The sample holds 1.5 million to 2.5 million clones, approximately 94% seen once. Sequencing input: naive CD8+ T cells sorted from blood. The receptors were sampled from a man younger than 35 in good health.

The rearrangement uses TRBV18 and TRBJ2-3; TRBD2 matches 9 bases. The length of the CDR3 is 19 residues. J was trimmed by 5 bases and V by 2 bases; bases with no gene match: 17. Germline CDR1 reads KGHSH; CDR2 reads LQKENI. Here the CDR3 reads CASSPVTGPIAGEIDTQYF. The CDR3 DNA reads TGTGCCAGCTCACCAGTGACAGGGCCGATAGCGGGAGAAATAGATACGCAGTATTTT.

In its sample, this clone was seen once. The rearrangement uses TRBV7-9 and TRBJ2-5; D unclear. V was shortened by 2 bases and J by 5 bases, with 18 bases between the two germline ends. CDR1 and CDR2 from the germline V gene are SEHNR and FQNEAQ (reference sequence). The CDR3 spans 16 residues. This CDR3 reads CASSLTPTGPWETQYF. The CDR3 coding sequence is TGTGCCAGCAGCTTAACGCCAACCGGGCCCTGGGAGACCCAGTACTTC.

This clone was observed a single time. V and J are TRBV7-2 and TRBJ2-7; 14 nucleotides agree with TRBD2. Germline values: CDR1 SGHTA, CDR2 FQGNSA. The ends lost 4 bases at V and 1 base at J; junction bases unmatched: 6. The CDR3 runs 17 residues. The CDR3 coding sequence is TGTGCCAGCAGCTCGGGACTAGCGGGAGCAGGGTCCTACGAGCAGTACTTC. This codes for CASSSGLAGAGSYEQYF.

The V gene is TRBV5-6, the J gene TRBJ2-5; 8 positions agree with TRBD2. V shed 1 base, J shed 2 bases, and the junction held 4 bases outside the gene matches. Germline CDR1 and CDR2: SGHDT and YYEEEE. The CDR3 consists of 15 residues. The chain's CDR3 is CASSLTSGTQETQYF. In DNA form, the CDR3 reads TGTGCCAGCAGCTTGACTAGCGGAACACAAGAGACCCAGTACTTC.

The chain has TRBV19 and TRBJ1-1; D gene uncertain. Germline lookup yields CDR1 LNHDA and CDR2 SQIVND (reference sequence). V shed 2 bases and J shed 1 base, with 8 bases lying between them. The CDR3 contains 14 residues. CDR3 bases: TGTGCCAGTAGTATAATTCAGGAGAACACTGAAGCTTTCTTT. Translating gives CASSIIQENTEAFF.

The chain uses TRBV11-2 and TRBJ2-1; 7 nucleotides align to TRBD1. CDR1 and CDR2 from the germline V gene are SGHAT and FQNNGV. Germline trimming cut 4 bases from V and 2 bases from J; bases unmatched to any gene: 8. The CDR3 contains 16 residues. The CDR3 spells CASSYTGVVTYNEQFF. CDR3 bases: TGTGCCAGCAGCTATACAGGGGTAGTTACCTACAATGAGCAGTTCTTC.

This rearrangement joins TRBV2 to TRBJ2-1, with no clear D. The CDR3 extends over 16 amino acids. The germline V gene has CDR1 SNHLY and CDR2 FYNNEI. V lost 0 bases, J lost 3 bases, and 12 bases lay in between. The CDR3 DNA reads as TGTGCCAGCAGTGAAGCGCGGACGGCCTACTACAATGAGCAGTTCTTC. Translation gives CASSEARTAYYNEQFF.

To note about this clone: This sequence may be a read error, since a much larger clone differs from it by one base. The rearrangement joins TRBV13 to TRBJ1-2, with 8 bases aligning to TRBD1. Germline lookup yields CDR1 PRHDT and CDR2 FYEKMQ (reference sequence). The CDR3 extends over 14 amino acids. V gave up 4 bases and J gave up 4 bases; unmatched junction bases: 5. CDR3 region: CASSSRDRPYGYTF. In DNA, the CDR3 is TGTGCCAGCAGCTCCCGGGACAGGCCCTATGGCTACACCTTC.

V is TRBV14 and J is TRBJ2-3; D unclear. V was pared by 1 base and J by 7 bases, with 9 bases between. Looked up from germline, CDR1 is SGHDN and CDR2 is FVKESK. The CDR3 runs 13 residues. CDR3 in amino acids: CASSQGVSHTQYF. The CDR3 region has the DNA TGTGCCAGCAGCCAAGGGGTCAGCCATACGCAGTATTTT.

The J gene is TRBJ1-4, the V gene TRBV7-8, with 10 bases lining up with TRBD1. V shed 5 bases and J 7 bases; nucleotides not matched to a gene: 4. CDR3 length equals 14 residues. Germline V lookup: CDR1 SGHVS, CDR2 FQNEAQ. CDR3 in amino acids: CASSTTGGLEKLFF. DNA for the CDR3: TGTGCCAGCAGCACGACAGGGGGCCTTGAAAAACTGTTTTTT.

V is TRBV27 and J is TRBJ1-2; D unresolved. The length of the CDR3 is 16 residues. V was pared by 3 bases and J by 0 bases, with 14 bases between. CDR1 MNHEY and CDR2 SMNVEV come from the germline V gene (reference sequence). As DNA, the CDR3 is TGTGCCAGCAGTTTTTCCTACGGATTAGCTAACTATGGCTACACCTTC. It specifies CASSFSYGLANYGYTF.

The V call is TRBV27, the J call TRBJ2-5; D is unresolved. Germline V gene data show CDR1 as MNHEY and CDR2 as SMNVEV (reference sequence). The CDR3 has 14 amino acids. Trimming stripped 2 bases from V and 5 bases from J, with 12 bases between. Here the CDR3 reads CASSLNTEAETQYF. The CDR3 DNA follows: TGTGCCAGCAGTTTAAATACAGAGGCGGAGACCCAGTACTTC.

CDR3 in amino acids: CASSHHPGTGYNEQFF. As DNA, the CDR3 is TGCGCCAGCAGCCATCACCCGGGGACAGGCTACAATGAGCAGTTCTTC. The chain recombines TRBV4-1 with TRBJ2-1; TRBD1 matches at 8 bases. With 3 bases clipped from V and 3 bases from J, the junction kept 7 bases outside the gene matches. Germline CDR1 and CDR2: MGHRA and YSYEKL. The CDR3 is 16 residues long.

V gene TRBV9 combines with J gene TRBJ1-2, with no clear D. Germline CDR1 and CDR2: SGDLS and YYNGEE. Trimming pared 3 bases from V and 5 bases from J, leaving 20 bases between. This CDR3 is 16 amino acids long. As DNA, the CDR3 is TGTGCCAGCAGCGGTTCCGGGGTCCCAACTTGGTATGGCTACACCTTC. As protein: CASSGSGVPTWYGYTF.

The chain has TRBV11-2 and TRBJ2-1; 9 positions match TRBD2. Trimming at V came to 0 bases and at J to 3 bases, leaving 12 bases not matched to a gene. Germline V gene data show CDR1 as SGHAT and CDR2 as FQNNGV. The CDR3 extends over 19 amino acids. The CDR3 region has the DNA TGTGCCAGCAGCTTAGAGGGGCCCTTTAGCGGGAGTAGCTACAATGAGCAGTTCTTC. As protein: CASSLEGPFSGSSYNEQFF. Complete variable domain (other parts from reference TRBV11-2 and TRBJ2-1): EAGVAQSPRYKIIEKRQSVAFWCNPISGHATLYWYQQILGQGPKLLIQFQNNGVVDDSQLPKDRFSAERLKGVDSTLKIQPAKLEDSAVYLCASSLEGPFSGSSYNEQFFGPGTRLTVL.

The chain is built from TRBV6-6 and TRBJ2-1; D is uncertain. The CDR3 loop spans 13 amino acids. The ends were cut back, 8 bases at V and 0 bases at J, with 8 bases in the middle. Germline CDR1 MNHNY, CDR2 SVGAGI (reference sequence). The CDR3 here is CASSDSSYNEQFF. In DNA form, the CDR3 reads TGTGCCAGCTCAGATAGCTCCTACAATGAGCAGTTCTTC.

V usage is TRBV6-6 and J usage is TRBJ1-5; D not resolved. The V end was cut by 5 bases, the J end by 0 bases, with 5 bases between. Germline CDR1 reads MNHNY; CDR2 reads SVGAGI (reference sequence). The CDR3 runs to 13 residues. The CDR3 region is CASSQYSNQPQHF. The CDR3 DNA sequence: TGTGCCAGCAGTCAATATAGCAATCAGCCCCAGCATTTT.

The V call is TRBV7-8, the J call TRBJ2-7; possibly TRBD2 for D (6 bases). This CDR3 has 15 amino acids. The V end was cut by 1 base, the J end by 2 bases, with 12 bases between. In germline, CDR1 is SGHVS, CDR2 FQNEAQ. CDR3 loop: CASSLEHAGTYEQYF. CDR3 nucleotides: TGTGCCAGCAGCTTAGAGCACGCGGGGACCTACGAGCAGTACTTC.

Concerning this clone itself: Other DNA sequences from this sample encode an identical CDR3 as well. The chain employs TRBV7-9 and TRBJ2-7; D possibly matches TRBD1 or TRBD2 (5 bases each). Per germline, CDR1 SEHNR and CDR2 FQNEAQ (reference sequence). The V gene lost 1 base and the J gene lost 0 bases, with 7 bases spanning the gap. The CDR3 consists of 14 residues. DNA for the CDR3: TGTGCCAGCAGCTTAGTTGGGGGCTCCTACGAGCAGTACTTC. Translating it yields CASSLVGGSYEQYF. The full variable domain, rest sourced from reference TRBV7-9 and TRBJ2-7, is DTGVSQNPRHKITKRGQNVTFRCDPISEHNRLYWYRQTLGQGPEFLTYFQNEAQLEKSRLLSDRFSAERPKGSFSTLEIQRTEQGDSAMYLCASSLVGGSYEQYFGPGTRLTVT.

The V and J genes are TRBV4-1 and TRBJ1-5, with TRBD1 as a possible D gene (6 bases). The CDR3 totals 14 residues. The V end was cut by 3 bases, the J end by 8 bases, with 14 bases between. Germline V gene lookup returns CDR1 MGHRA and CDR2 YSYEKL. Written as DNA, the CDR3 is TGCGCCAGCAGCCACGAAAACAGGGCTGAGCCCCAGCATTTT. Translating it yields CASSHENRAEPQHF.

The chain links TRBV18 to TRBJ2-7; 7 nucleotides agree with TRBD1. This CDR3 is built from 14 residues. J gave up 4 bases and V 4 bases, and 7 bases lay outside the gene matches. The germline V gene encodes CDR1 KGHSH and CDR2 LQKENI. CDR3 region: CASSLTRGSYEQYF. The CDR3 nucleotides are TGTGCCAGCTCACTGACCAGGGGGAGTTACGAGCAGTACTTC.

The rearrangement uses TRBV30 and TRBJ1-1; D remains ambiguous. CDR3 length: 13 residues. V was shortened by 2 bases and J by 2 bases, with 9 bases between the two germline ends. Germline V gene sequence: CDR1 GTSNPN, CDR2 SVGIG (reference sequence). CDR3 amino acids: CAWSNGINTEAFF. CDR3 DNA sequence: TGTGCCTGGAGTAATGGAATTAACACTGAAGCTTTCTTT.

In regard to this clone: The identical CDR3 is also encoded by other nucleotide sequences in the sample. V and J are TRBV5-4 and TRBJ2-7; 7 bases are shared with TRBD2. V lost 4 bases and J lost 1; bases outside the gene matches: 2. CDR1 and CDR2 (germline): SGHNT, YYREEE (reference sequence). The CDR3 sequence is 13 residues long. The chain's CDR3 is CASSPGGSYEQYF. In nucleotides, the CDR3 is TGTGCCAGCAGCCCGGGGGGTTCCTACGAGCAGTACTTC. The full variable domain, in which reference TRBV5-4 and TRBJ2-7 provide the parts outside the CDR3, is ETGVTQSPTHLIKTRGQQVTLRCSSQSGHNTVSWYQQALGQGPQFIFQYYREEENGRGNFPPRFSGLQFPNYSSELNVNALELDDSALYLCASSPGGSYEQYFGPGTRLTVT.

The J gene is TRBJ2-6, the V gene TRBV30; 7 positions agree with TRBD1. The germline V gene has CDR1 GTSNPN and CDR2 SVGIG (reference sequence). The junction had 8 bases not matched to a gene; V was cut back by 5 bases and J by 1 base. The CDR3 loop spans 16 amino acids. The CDR3 protein is CAWDPGQISGANVLTF. CDR3 bases: TGTGCCTGGGATCCGGGACAGATATCTGGGGCCAACGTCCTGACTTTC.

The chain is built from TRBV9 and TRBJ2-5; 10 nucleotides agree with TRBD2. Germline V gene lookup returns CDR1 SGDLS and CDR2 YYNGEE. This CDR3 region has 15 residues. J gave up 1 base and V 6 bases, and 6 bases lay outside the gene matches. CDR3 protein: CASTIAGGPQETQYF. The CDR3, as DNA: TGTGCCAGCACCATAGCGGGAGGACCCCAAGAGACCCAGTACTTC.

The chain uses TRBV9 and TRBJ2-2; D may be TRBD2 (6 bases). The V end lost 4 bases, the J end lost 0 bases, and 13 bases lay between the germline ends. The CDR3 length is 16 residues. The germline V gene encodes CDR1 SGDLS and CDR2 YYNGEE. CDR3 loop: CASSSPGAANTGELFF. DNA for the CDR3: TGTGCCAGCAGCTCCCCGGGAGCTGCGAACACCGGGGAGCTGTTTTTT.

The chain joins TRBV4-3 to TRBJ2-7; D may be TRBD2 (6 bases). Germline V lookup: CDR1 LGHNA, CDR2 YSLEER. The CDR3 is 16 residues long. V lost 0 bases and J 5 bases, leaving 17 bases between the germline ends. CDR3 nucleotide sequence: TGCGCCAGCAGCCAAGACCGCGGTAGCGGAGGCAACGAGCAGTACTTC. Translating it yields CASSQDRGSGGNEQYF.

J is TRBJ2-3 and V is TRBV18, with 9 bases aligning to TRBD1. V lost 3 bases and J lost 4; bases outside the gene matches: 5. This CDR3 contains 15 residues. CDR1 and CDR2 (germline): KGHSH, LQKENI. In DNA, the CDR3 is TGTGCCAGCTCACCGGGGACAGGGTGGGCAGATACGCAGTATTTT. Translating gives CASSPGTGWADTQYF.

The chain carries TRBV28 and TRBJ1-1; 9 positions agree with TRBD1. Unmatched junction bases numbered 11, after V lost 3 bases and J lost 3 bases. The CDR3 is made up of 17 amino acids. Germline CDR1 reads MDHEN; CDR2 reads SYDVKM. CDR3 bases: TGTGCCAGCAGTTTTAATCCTACAGGGGGCTGGTACACTGAAGCTTTCTTT. Encoded protein: CASSFNPTGGWYTEAFF.

The chain joins TRBV5-6 to TRBJ2-5; TRBD1 might be the D (5 bases). Germline assignment: CDR1 SGHDT and CDR2 YYEEEE. V was clipped by 6 bases and J by 2 bases, with 11 bases between them. The CDR3 extends over 13 amino acids. The CDR3 coding sequence is TGTGCCAGCAAGGACATCGCGCAAGAGACCCAGTACTTC. Protein sequence: CASKDIAQETQYF.

The V gene is TRBV7-9, the J gene TRBJ2-7; a weak D match, TRBD2 (9 bases). The CDR3 loop spans 13 amino acids. Trimming shortened V by 5 bases and J by 12 bases, and 20 bases separated the two germline ends. Germline V CDR1 and CDR2: SEHNR, FQNEAQ (reference sequence). The CDR3 spells CASSQGASGTRYF. CDR3 coding DNA: TGTGCCAGCAGCCAGGGGGCTAGCGGGACCCGGTACTTC.

Only one count was recorded for this clone. The chain uses TRBV4-2 and TRBJ2-1, with TRBD2 matching over 8 bases. The CDR3 loop spans 17 amino acids. V lost 4 bases and J lost 2; bases outside the gene matches: 10. The germline V gene encodes CDR1 LGHNA and CDR2 YNFKEQ. In DNA form, the CDR3 reads TGTGCCAGCAGCCCTCAAGAAGCGGGAGAACCCTACAATGAGCAGTTCTTC. Residues: CASSPQEAGEPYNEQFF.